This T cell receptor (beta chain) originates from a study of blood T cell repertoires in COVID-19. Overall study context: Donors in the United States, Italy and Spain gave samples during acute or convalescent COVID-19. Nucleic acid was either cDNA or gDNA, and it came from T cells, B-cell-depleted T cells, or PBMCs.

Ages ranged from about 18 to 100 years, with residence in 24 US areas. Cohorts were determined from participant-reported clinical history. The CDR3 spans 15 residues. Here immunoSEQ multiplex PCR was the method, and the copy in TCRdb shows in-frame clones only, minus some. The table lists about 180,000 clones, around 88% of them singletons. The TCR sequence derives from a woman aged 30 to 39 who had recovered from COVID-19. V and J are TRBV21-1 and TRBJ2-5; TRBD1, the table's D call, was not compared with the DNA. TRBV21-1 is noted as a pseudogene. The source material was PBMCs or T cells enriched from blood (not recorded which). CDR3 protein: CASSIYRGGQETQYF. In DNA form, the CDR3 reads TGTGCCAGCAGCATTTACAGGGGGGGGCAAGAGACCCAGTACTTC.